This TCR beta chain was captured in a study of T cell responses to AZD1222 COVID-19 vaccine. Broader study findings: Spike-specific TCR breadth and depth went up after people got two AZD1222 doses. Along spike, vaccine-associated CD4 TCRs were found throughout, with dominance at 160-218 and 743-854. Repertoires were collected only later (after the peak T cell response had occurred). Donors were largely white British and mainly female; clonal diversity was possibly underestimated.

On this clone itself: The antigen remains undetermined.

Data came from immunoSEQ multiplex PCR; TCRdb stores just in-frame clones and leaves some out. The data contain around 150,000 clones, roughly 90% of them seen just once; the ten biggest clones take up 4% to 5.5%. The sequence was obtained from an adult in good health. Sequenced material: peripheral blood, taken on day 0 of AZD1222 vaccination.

The CDR3 DNA sequence: TGTGCCAGCAGTCGCAGGGTTTCGGCCCAGCATTTT. Residues: CASSRRVSAQHF. The gene calls are TRBV28 and TRBJ1-5; maybe TRBD1 (5 bases). The germline V gene encodes CDR1 MDHEN and CDR2 SYDVKM. The CDR3 spans 12 residues. V was pared by 5 bases and J by 11 bases, with 13 bases between.